There are a few counts of the clone carrying this TCR beta chain. As yet, its antigen is unknown. The data derive from a study of response to subunit inactivated influenza vaccine. General study findings and limits: The authors put forward the suggestion that each seasonal influenza vaccination may bring in only a limited number of new T cells.

TCRdb independently ran MiXCR on the RT-PCR reads; one entry per CDR3 protein. The sample shows hundreds of thousands of distinct CDR3 sequences, 13% to 15% of them seen only once. Trimming shortened V by 0 bases and J by 9 bases, and 9 bases separated the two germline ends. The CDR3 length is 12 residues. Germline V gives CDR1 DFQATT, CDR2 SNEGSKA (reference sequence). The source of this sequence is a man aged 45-60 years who received an inactivated influenza vaccine. The chain carries TRBV20-1 and TRBJ2-1; D remains ambiguous. Specimen: PBMCs from blood, collected 14 to 15 days before vaccination. DNA of the CDR3: TGCAGTGCTAGAGATCTACGCGGTGAGCAGTTCTTC. This gives the protein CSARDLRGEQFF.